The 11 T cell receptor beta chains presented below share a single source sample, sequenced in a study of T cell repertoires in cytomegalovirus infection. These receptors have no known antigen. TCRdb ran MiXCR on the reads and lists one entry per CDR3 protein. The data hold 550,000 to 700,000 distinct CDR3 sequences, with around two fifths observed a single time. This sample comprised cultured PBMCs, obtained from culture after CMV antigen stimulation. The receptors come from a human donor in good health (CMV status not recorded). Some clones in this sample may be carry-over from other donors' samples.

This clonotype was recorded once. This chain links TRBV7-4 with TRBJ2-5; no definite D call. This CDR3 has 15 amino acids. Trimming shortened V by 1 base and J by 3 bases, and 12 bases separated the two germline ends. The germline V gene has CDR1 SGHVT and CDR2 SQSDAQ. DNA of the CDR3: TGTGCCAGCAGCTTAGGCGTAACGGTAAAAGAGACCCAGTACTTC. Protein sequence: CASSLGVTVKETQYF.

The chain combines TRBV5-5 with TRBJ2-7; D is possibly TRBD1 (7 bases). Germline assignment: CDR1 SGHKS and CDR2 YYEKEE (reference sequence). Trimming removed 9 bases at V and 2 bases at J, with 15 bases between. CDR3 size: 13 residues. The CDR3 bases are TGTGCCACCGCGGGACAGATCACCTACGAGCAGTACTTC. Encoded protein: CATAGQITYEQYF.

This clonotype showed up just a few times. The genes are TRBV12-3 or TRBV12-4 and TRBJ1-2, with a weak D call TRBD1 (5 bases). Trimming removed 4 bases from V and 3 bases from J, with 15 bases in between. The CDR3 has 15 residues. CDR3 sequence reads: CASSSSEGQDYGYTF. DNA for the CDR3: TGTGCCAGCAGTTCATCGGAGGGGCAGGACTATGGCTACACCTTC.

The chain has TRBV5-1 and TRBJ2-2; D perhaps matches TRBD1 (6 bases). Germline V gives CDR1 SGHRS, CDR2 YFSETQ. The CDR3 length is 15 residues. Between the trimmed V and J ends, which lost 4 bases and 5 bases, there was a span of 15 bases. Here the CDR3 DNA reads TGCGCCAGCAGCCCACCGATTGGACAGACCGGGGAGCTGTTTTTT. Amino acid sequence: CASSPPIGQTGELFF.

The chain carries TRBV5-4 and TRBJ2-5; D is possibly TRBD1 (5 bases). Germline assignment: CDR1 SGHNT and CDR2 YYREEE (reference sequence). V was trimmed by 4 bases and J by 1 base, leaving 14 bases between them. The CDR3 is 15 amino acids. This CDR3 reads CASSVQGVGQETQYF. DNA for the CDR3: TGTGCCAGCAGCGTACAAGGGGTGGGCCAAGAGACCCAGTACTTC.

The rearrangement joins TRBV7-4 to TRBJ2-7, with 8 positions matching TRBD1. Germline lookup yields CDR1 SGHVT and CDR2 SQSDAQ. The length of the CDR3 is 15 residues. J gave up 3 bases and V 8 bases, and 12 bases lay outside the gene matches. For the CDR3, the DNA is TGTGCCAGCGACAAAACCGGGACAGGCCACTACGAGCAGTACTTC. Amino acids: CASDKTGTGHYEQYF.

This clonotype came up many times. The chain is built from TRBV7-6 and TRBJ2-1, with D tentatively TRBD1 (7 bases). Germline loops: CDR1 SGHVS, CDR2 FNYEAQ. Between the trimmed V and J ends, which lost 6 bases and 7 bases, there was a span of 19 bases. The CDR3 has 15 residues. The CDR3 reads CASRRPGGGENEQFF. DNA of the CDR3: TGTGCCAGCAGACGGCCAGGGGGAGGTGAGAATGAGCAGTTCTTC. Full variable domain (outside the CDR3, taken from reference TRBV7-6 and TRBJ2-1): GAGVSQSPRYKVTKRGQDVALRCDPISGHVSLYWYRQALGQGPEFLTYFNYEAQQDKSGLPNDRFSAERPEGSISTLTIQRTEQRDSAMYRCASRRPGGGENEQFFGPGTRLTVL.

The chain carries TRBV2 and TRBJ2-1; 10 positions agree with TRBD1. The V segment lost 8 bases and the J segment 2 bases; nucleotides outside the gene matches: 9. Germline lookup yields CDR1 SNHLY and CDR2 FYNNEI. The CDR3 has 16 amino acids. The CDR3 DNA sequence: TGTGCCAGCGCACCACCGGGACAGGGGCCCTACAATGAGCAGTTCTTC. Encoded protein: CASAPPGQGPYNEQFF.

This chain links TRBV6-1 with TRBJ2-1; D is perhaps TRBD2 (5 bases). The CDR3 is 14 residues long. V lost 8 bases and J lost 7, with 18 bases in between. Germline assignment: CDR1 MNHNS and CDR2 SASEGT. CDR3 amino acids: CASDTGGSENEQFF. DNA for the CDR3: TGTGCCAGCGATACGGGCGGGTCAGAGAATGAGCAGTTCTTC.

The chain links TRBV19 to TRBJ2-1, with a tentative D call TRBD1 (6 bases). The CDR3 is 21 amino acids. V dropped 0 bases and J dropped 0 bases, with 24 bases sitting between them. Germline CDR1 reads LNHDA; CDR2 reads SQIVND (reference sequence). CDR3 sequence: CASSIDQGLPFMDSSYNEQFF. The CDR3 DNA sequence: TGTGCCAGTAGTATAGATCAGGGGCTCCCTTTTATGGATAGCTCCTACAATGAGCAGTTCTTC.

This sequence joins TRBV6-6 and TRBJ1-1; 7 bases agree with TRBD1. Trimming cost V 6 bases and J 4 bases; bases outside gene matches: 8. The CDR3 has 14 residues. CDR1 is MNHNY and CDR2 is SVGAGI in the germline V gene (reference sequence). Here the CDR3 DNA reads TGTGCCAGCAGACTTAACAGGGGATTCACTGAAGCTTTCTTT. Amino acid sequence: CASRLNRGFTEAFF.